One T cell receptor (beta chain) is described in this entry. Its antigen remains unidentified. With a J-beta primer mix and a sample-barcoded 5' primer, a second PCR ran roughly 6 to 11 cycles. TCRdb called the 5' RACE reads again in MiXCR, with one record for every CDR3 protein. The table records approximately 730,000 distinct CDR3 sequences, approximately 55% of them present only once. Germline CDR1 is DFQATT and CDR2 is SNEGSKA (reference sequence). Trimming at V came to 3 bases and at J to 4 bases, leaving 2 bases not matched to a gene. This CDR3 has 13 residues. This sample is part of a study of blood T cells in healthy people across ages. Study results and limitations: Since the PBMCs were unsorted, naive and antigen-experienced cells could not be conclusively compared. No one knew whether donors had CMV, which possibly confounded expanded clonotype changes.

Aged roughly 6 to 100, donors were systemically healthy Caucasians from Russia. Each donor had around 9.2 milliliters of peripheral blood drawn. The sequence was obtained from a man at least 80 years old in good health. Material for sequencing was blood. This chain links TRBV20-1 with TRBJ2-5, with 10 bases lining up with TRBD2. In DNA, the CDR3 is TGCAGTGCTAGGATAGCGGGAGGAGAGACCCAGTACTTC. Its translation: CSARIAGGETQYF.